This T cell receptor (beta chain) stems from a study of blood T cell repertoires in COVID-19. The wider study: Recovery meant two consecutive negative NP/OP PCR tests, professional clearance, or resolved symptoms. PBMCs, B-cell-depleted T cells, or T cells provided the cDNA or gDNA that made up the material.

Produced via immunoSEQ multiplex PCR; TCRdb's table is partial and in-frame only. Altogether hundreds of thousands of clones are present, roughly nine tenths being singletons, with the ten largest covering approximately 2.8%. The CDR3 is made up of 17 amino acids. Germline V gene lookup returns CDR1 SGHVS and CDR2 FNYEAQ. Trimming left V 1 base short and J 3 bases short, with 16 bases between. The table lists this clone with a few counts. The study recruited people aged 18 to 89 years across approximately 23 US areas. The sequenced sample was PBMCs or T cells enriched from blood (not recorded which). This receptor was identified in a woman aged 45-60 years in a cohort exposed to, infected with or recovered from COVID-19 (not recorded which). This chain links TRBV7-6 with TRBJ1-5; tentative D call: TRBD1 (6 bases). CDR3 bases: TGTGCCAGCAGCTTAGGGGAGGGACACCGCGCCAATCAGCCCCAGCATTTT. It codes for CASSLGEGHRANQPQHF.